This T cell receptor beta chain stems from a study of blood T cells in healthy people across ages. About the research overall: About one barcoded TCR beta cDNA was captured per two T cells. Study-wide findings and caveats: Long-lived and aged donors differed, with more naive CD4+ cells and higher diversity in the long-lived.

The CDR3 is 12 amino acids. Germline CDR1 is MDHEN and CDR2 is SYDVKM. This clonotype was recorded once. Antigen unknown. A read error may account for a junction end that differs from germline. A sample-barcoded 5' primer and a J-beta primer mix were used in a second PCR of about 7 to 12 cycles. Each cDNA molecule carried a tag from a template-switch adaptor that contained 12 random nucleotides. MiXCR, run by TCRdb on the 5' RACE reads, gives a single entry per CDR3 protein. The profile shows 550,000 to 650,000 distinct CDR3 sequences, approximately 30% of them singletons. The chain links TRBV28 to TRBJ2-7, with D perhaps matching TRBD1 or TRBD2 (6 bases each). Input material: blood. The clonotype originates from a woman of 80 years or more in good health. The CDR3 region has the DNA TGCGCCAGCAAGGGGGGAAGATACGAGCAGTACTTC. Protein sequence: CASKGGRYEQYF.